The present TCR beta chain was sequenced within a study of blood T cell repertoires in COVID-19. The overall study: COVID-19 samples, acute and convalescent, were from the United States, Italy and Spain. Sources were T cells, B-cell-depleted T cells, or PBMCs; the material itself was cDNA or gDNA.

CDR1 SGHRS and CDR2 YFSETQ come from the germline V gene. V lost 1 base and J 2 bases, leaving 7 bases between the germline ends. CDR3 length equals 14 residues. As handled by the study authors: Nucleated cell number was recorded as an estimate derived from reference gene primer amplification. Data came from immunoSEQ multiplex PCR; TCRdb stores just in-frame clones and leaves some out. The DNA gave D and trimming, while V, J and clone size come from that table. The sample includes tens of thousands of clones, around 89% of them seen just once. V is TRBV5-1 and J is TRBJ1-3; D possibly corresponds to TRBD1 (6 bases). The sequence was obtained from an older woman with active COVID-19. The sequencing input was peripheral blood. This chain's CDR3 is CASSLNRAGNTIYF. CDR3 DNA: TGCGCCAGCAGCTTGAACAGGGCTGGAAACACCATATATTTT.